The next 20 T cell receptor beta chains were all read from a single sample in a study of blood T cells in healthy people across ages. For the second PCR, which ran for about 7 to 11 cycles, a sample-barcoded 5' primer and a J-beta primer mix were used. TCRdb recomputed calls from the 5' RACE reads with MiXCR, one row per CDR3 protein. This table holds around 970,000 distinct CDR3 sequences, roughly 51% found once. Sequencing was carried out using blood. These receptors were obtained from a woman in her fifties or sixties in good health.

The chain has TRBV6-5 and TRBJ2-5; 15 bases align to TRBD2. Germline V gene sequence: CDR1 MNHEY, CDR2 SVGAGI. V shed 2 bases and J 11 bases; nucleotides not matched to a gene: 21. This CDR3 contains 20 residues. DNA for the CDR3: TGTGCCAGCAGTTACCTGACCGGGACTAGCGGGAGGTCTGCCTACAATGAGCAGTACTTC. It codes for CASSYLTGTSGRSAYNEQYF.

Only a few counts were recorded for this clonotype. J is TRBJ2-4 and V is TRBV28, with 8 bases matching TRBD2. Per germline, CDR1 MDHEN and CDR2 SYDVKM. V lost 2 bases to trimming and J lost 5 bases; unmatched junction nucleotides: 5. This CDR3 spans 15 amino acids. The DNA for the CDR3 is TGTGCCAGCAGTTTAATTAGCGGGACCCAAAACATTCAGTACTTC. The encoded protein is CASSLISGTQNIQYF.

This chain's CDR3 is CASSLPSGLSTDTQYF. CDR3 DNA: TGTGCCAGCAGTCTCCCAAGCGGACTTAGCACAGATACGCAGTATTTT. This chain links TRBV28 with TRBJ2-3; possibly TRBD2 for D (5 bases). Trimming shortened V by 5 bases and J by 0 bases, and 15 bases separated the two germline ends. This CDR3 comprises 16 residues. Germline V gives CDR1 MDHEN, CDR2 SYDVKM.

CDR3 loop: CASSFFASGISDTQYF. CDR3 in DNA: TGCGCCAGCAGCTTTTTTGCTAGCGGGATCTCAGATACGCAGTATTTT. The chain recombines TRBV5-1 with TRBJ2-3; 9 nucleotides line up with TRBD2. This CDR3 contains 16 residues. V trimming: 2 bases; J trimming: 4 bases; junction bases outside the gene matches: 8. Germline assignment: CDR1 SGHRS and CDR2 YFSETQ.

This clonotype was counted at least ten times. The chain combines TRBV5-1 with TRBJ1-4; 7 nucleotides match TRBD1. After removal of 4 bases from V and 2 bases from J, the junction contained 5 bases not matched to a gene. Germline V lookup: CDR1 SGHRS, CDR2 YFSETQ. This CDR3 has 15 amino acids. The CDR3 DNA follows: TGCGCCAGCAGCACGACAGGGCAGACTAATGAAAAACTGTTTTTT. Protein sequence: CASSTTGQTNEKLFF.

Note on this clonotype: A much larger clone lies a single base off, so this may be a read error. The chain has TRBV18 and TRBJ2-4; TRBD1 matches 8 bases. The J call may not be correct, given that the DNA end is closer to TRBJ2-7. The CDR3 sequence is 14 residues long. Germline CDR1 and CDR2: KGHSH and LQKENI. CDR3 region: CACSPSGGGYEQYF. CDR3 nucleotides: TGTGCCTGCTCACCCTCAGGGGGCGGGTACGAGCAGTACTTC.

In this sample, this clonotype turned up a few times. The V and J genes are TRBV20-1 and TRBJ2-1; the match to TRBD2 covers 13 bases. From germline, CDR1 is DFQATT and CDR2 SNEGSKA (reference sequence). CDR3 length: 17 amino acids. With 6 bases clipped from V and 5 bases from J, the junction kept 13 bases outside the gene matches. The DNA for the CDR3 is TGCAGTGCAGAGATACTAGCGGGAGGGGATTGGGACAATGAGCAGTTCTTC. Translating it yields CSAEILAGGDWDNEQFF.

This sequence joins TRBV20-1 and TRBJ2-6, with TRBD1 matching 9 bases. After removal of 7 bases from V and 0 bases from J, the junction contained 16 bases not matched to a gene. Germline assignment: CDR1 DFQATT and CDR2 SNEGSKA (reference sequence). This CDR3 spans 19 amino acids. The CDR3 sequence is CSVAIAFGTGNSGANVLTF. The CDR3 DNA reads TGCAGTGTTGCTATTGCTTTCGGGACAGGGAACTCTGGGGCCAACGTCCTGACTTTC.

The J gene is TRBJ1-5, the V gene TRBV7-2, with D hard to call. The V and J ends lost 6 bases and 5 bases respectively, with 8 bases between them. In germline, CDR1 is SGHTA, CDR2 FQGNSA. The CDR3 is made up of 12 amino acids. CDR3 coding DNA: TGTGCCAGCAGGGATAGAGATCAGCCCCAGCATTTT. It translates to CASRDRDQPQHF.

This clonotype was recorded a few times. The chain is built from TRBV4-2 and TRBJ2-3, with 11 bases aligning to TRBD2. Germline V gene data show CDR1 as LGHNA and CDR2 as YNFKEQ. V lost 0 bases to trimming and J lost 5 bases; unmatched junction nucleotides: 7. The CDR3 has 17 amino acids. The CDR3 here is CASSQDPTSGSEDTQYF. Written as DNA, the CDR3 is TGTGCCAGCAGCCAAGATCCAACTAGCGGGAGCGAAGATACGCAGTATTTT.

This clonotype was seen a handful of times. The V and J genes are TRBV27 and TRBJ1-6; 7 nucleotides align to TRBD1. Germline V gene lookup returns CDR1 MNHEY and CDR2 SMNVEV (reference sequence). The J segment lost 4 bases and the V segment lost 8 bases, leaving 2 bases of the junction unmatched. The CDR3 consists of 13 residues. This CDR3 reads CASRDSYNSPLHF. CDR3 DNA: TGTGCCAGCCGGGACAGTTATAATTCACCCCTCCACTTT.

The chain couples TRBV6-5 to TRBJ2-7; tentative D call: TRBD1 (5 bases). Trimming shortened V by 0 bases and J by 5 bases, and 14 bases separated the two germline ends. The CDR3 is 15 amino acids. Germline CDR1 MNHEY, CDR2 SVGAGI. CDR3 sequence reads: CASSYSYGAKNEQYF. As DNA, the CDR3 is TGTGCCAGCAGTTACTCATATGGGGCAAAGAACGAGCAGTACTTC.

The table lists this clonotype with a count of one. Compared with germline, one end of the junction differs, possibly owing to a read error. The chain couples TRBV24-1 to TRBJ2-4, with D tentatively TRBD2 (5 bases). The end of the DNA fits TRBJ2-7 better, so the J call may be wrong. Per the germline V gene, CDR1 is KGHDR and CDR2 is SFDVKD. The CDR3 covers 15 residues. The CDR3 sequence is CAASDLPSGIGEQYF. CDR3 DNA sequence: TGTGCCGCCAGTGATTTGCCCTCGGGGATAGGCGAGCAGTACTTC.

V and J are TRBV6-2 or TRBV6-3 and TRBJ2-7; D unclear. This CDR3 has 12 residues. V gave up 6 bases and J gave up 6 bases, with 12 bases separating them. CDR1 is MNHEY, CDR2 SVGEGT, per germline. For the CDR3, the DNA is TGTGCCAGCAGCTACCAATGGGGCGAGCAGTACTTC. This sequence encodes CASSYQWGEQYF.

Many counts were recorded for this clonotype. The chain carries TRBV6-5 and TRBJ2-5; TRBD1 agrees at 9 bases. J was trimmed by 1 base and V by 6 bases; bases with no gene match: 0. This CDR3 has 13 residues. Looked up from germline, CDR1 is MNHEY and CDR2 is SVGAGI. CDR3 coding DNA: TGTGCCAGCAGGACAGGGGGCCAAGAGACCCAGTACTTC. Its translation: CASRTGGQETQYF.

In this sample, this clonotype turned up once. V gene TRBV12-5 combines with J gene TRBJ2-4; 9 nucleotides line up with TRBD1. The J call may be incorrect, as the DNA end agrees better with TRBJ2-5. The CDR3 runs to 15 residues. Germline V gives CDR1 LGHNT, CDR2 FRNRAP. The CDR3 region has the DNA TGTGCTAGTGGTACGGGACAGGGCTCCCAAGAGACCCAGTACTTC. This codes for CASGTGQGSQETQYF.

The rearrangement joins TRBV5-6 to TRBJ2-1, with 7 nucleotides matching TRBD1. Trimming at V came to 3 bases and at J to 4 bases, leaving 7 bases not matched to a gene. The CDR3 has 15 amino acids. Germline-derived CDR1 and CDR2 are SGHDT and YYEEEE. CDR3: CASSWTGTDYNEQFF. The DNA for the CDR3 is TGTGCCAGCAGCTGGACGGGGACAGATTACAATGAGCAGTTCTTC. Complete variable domain (other parts from reference TRBV5-6 and TRBJ2-1): DAGVTQSPTHLIKTRGQQVTLRCSPKSGHDTVSWYQQALGQGPQFIFQYYEEEERQRGNFPDRFSGHQFPNYSSELNVNALLLGDSALYLCASSWTGTDYNEQFFGPGTRLTVL.

V usage is TRBV27 and J usage is TRBJ2-7; 7 nucleotides line up with TRBD1. CDR1 is MNHEY, CDR2 SMNVEV, per germline (reference sequence). CDR3 size: 20 residues. V shed 3 bases, J shed 0 bases, and the junction held 20 bases outside the gene matches. Here the CDR3 DNA reads TGTGCCAGCAGTTTTCGCCCCGGACAGGTTGGACCCTACTACTCCTACGAGCAGTACTTC. It codes for CASSFRPGQVGPYYSYEQYF.

The J gene is TRBJ1-2, the V gene TRBV6-5; 11 bases align to TRBD1. Germline V gene data show CDR1 as MNHEY and CDR2 as SVGAGI. CDR3 size: 16 residues. Trimming at V came to 10 bases and at J to 5 bases, leaving 15 bases not matched to a gene. CDR3 nucleotide sequence: TGTGCCACCAGGGGGACAGGGGGTGGAGGTATATATGGCTACACCTTC. Its protein product is CATRGTGGGGIYGYTF.

This clonotype was observed a few times. The genes are TRBV5-1 and TRBJ2-3; 9 nucleotides match TRBD2. The germline CDR1 and CDR2 sequences are SGHRS and YFSETQ. Trimming at V came to 6 bases and at J to 2 bases, leaving 4 bases not matched to a gene. The CDR3 runs to 14 residues. Here the CDR3 reads CASKAGGYTDTQYF. The CDR3 DNA is TGCGCCAGCAAGGCGGGAGGGTACACAGATACGCAGTATTTT.